These T cell receptor beta chains were read from a single sample in a study of shared clonotypes between healthy human individuals. The repertoire was sequenced with immunoSEQ multiplex PCR; TCRdb's copy has only in-frame clones and lacks some. Among about 2.4 million clones listed, roughly 93% were seen once. The sample comprised naive CD4+ T cells from PBMCs. The receptor source for this set is a man younger than 30 in good health. Some clones in this sample may be carry-over from other donors' samples. The CDR3 runs from the conserved cysteine through the conserved F or W. Each record gives: J gene, clone size, V gene, D gene, CDR3 DNA, CDR3 protein. The D gene is left open where the match is weak. Rows may omit the clone size; those that give it use once, few, many or a size class.

J gene: TRBJ2-7
clone size: -
V gene: TRBV5-4
D gene: TRBD2
CDR3 DNA: TGTGCCAGCAGCCCGAGGGGTTTCGGCGGGAGGGCCAACGAGCAGTACTTC
CDR3 protein: CASSPRGFGGRANEQYF

J gene: TRBJ2-1
clone size: -
V gene: TRBV7-9
D gene: TRBD1
CDR3 DNA: TGTGCCAGCAGCTTGATCCTCGGGCGGGACAGGGTTAAAAATGAGCAGTTCTTC
CDR3 protein: CASSLILGRDRVKNEQFF

J gene: TRBJ2-5
clone size: -
V gene: TRBV4-1
D gene: -
CDR3 DNA: TGCGCCAGCAGCCGCCTACTAGGTCTCCGGCAGGAGACCCAGTACTTC
CDR3 protein: CASSRLLGLRQETQYF

J gene: TRBJ2-7
clone size: -
V gene: TRBV2
D gene: TRBD2
CDR3 DNA: TGTGCCAGCAGTGAGGAACTAGCGGGAGAGGGCGAGCAGTACTTC
CDR3 protein: CASSEELAGEGEQYF

J gene: TRBJ2-7
clone size: once
V gene: TRBV30
D gene: -
CDR3 DNA: TGTGCCTGGAGCCCCAGAAGGGGTCCAAGCGGCTTCGAGCAGTACTTC
CDR3 protein: CAWSPRRGPSGFEQYF

J gene: TRBJ1-3
clone size: -
V gene: TRBV11-2
D gene: TRBD1
CDR3 DNA: TGTGCCAGCAGCCGGGGACCGGGACAGCCCCGAAACACCATATATTTT
CDR3 protein: CASSRGPGQPRNTIYF

J gene: TRBJ2-7
clone size: -
V gene: TRBV11-2
D gene: TRBD2
CDR3 DNA: TGTGCCAGCAGCTTACTAACTAGCGGGGGCCCCTACGAGCAGTACTTC
CDR3 protein: CASSLLTSGGPYEQYF

J gene: TRBJ2-7
clone size: -
V gene: TRBV5-1
D gene: -
CDR3 DNA: TGCGCCAGCAGCTTGGTGAGTGCGGACACGTCCTCCTACGAGCAGTACTTC
CDR3 protein: CASSLVSADTSSYEQYF

J gene: TRBJ2-7
clone size: -
V gene: TRBV28
D gene: TRBD2
CDR3 DNA: TGTGCCAGCAGTTTGGCTCCGGGACTAGCGGGACTTAACTCCTACGAGCAGTACTTC
CDR3 protein: CASSLAPGLAGLNSYEQYF

J gene: TRBJ2-1
clone size: -
V gene: TRBV5-1
D gene: TRBD2
CDR3 DNA: TGCGCCAGCATGCGAATCGCGGGAGTAGCGGATGAGCAGTTCTTC
CDR3 protein: CASMRIAGVADEQFF

J gene: TRBJ1-1
clone size: -
V gene: TRBV4-3
D gene: -
CDR3 DNA: TGCGCCAGCAGCCAACAACTCACGGAGGGCACTGAAGCTTTCTTT
CDR3 protein: CASSQQLTEGTEAFF

J gene: TRBJ1-5
clone size: few
V gene: TRBV14
D gene: -
CDR3 DNA: TGTGCCAGCAGCCAATCTAGCAATCAGCCCCAGCATTTT
CDR3 protein: CASSQSSNQPQHF

J gene: TRBJ2-3
clone size: once
V gene: TRBV7-9
D gene: -
CDR3 DNA: TGTGCCAGCAGCCTACAAGGGGCCGGAGATACGCAGTATTTT
CDR3 protein: CASSLQGAGDTQYF

J gene: TRBJ2-7
clone size: -
V gene: TRBV4-2
D gene: -
CDR3 DNA: TGTGCCAGCAGCCAACTGGGCGAGCAGTACTTC
CDR3 protein: CASSQLGEQYF

J gene: TRBJ1-1
clone size: once
V gene: TRBV6-4
D gene: -
CDR3 DNA: TGTGCCACCCCTAAAGGACGGCTCCTAAGAGGTACTGAAGCTTTCTTT
CDR3 protein: CATPKGRLLRGTEAFF

J gene: TRBJ2-7
clone size: -
V gene: TRBV6-5
D gene: TRBD2
CDR3 DNA: TGTGCCAGCAGTTCCCTAGCGGTGGGTTACTACGAGCAGTACTTC
CDR3 protein: CASSSLAVGYYEQYF